This T cell receptor beta chain was observed in a study of blood T cells in healthy people across ages. Deletions cut 3 bases from V and 7 bases from J, with 25 bases between. The germline V gene encodes CDR1 MDHEN and CDR2 SYDVKM. This CDR3 region has 17 residues. Per sample, at least 5.5 micrograms of total RNA were extracted. Comments on this clonotype: What it binds is not known.

Study-level findings and limits: In long-lived donors, naive CD4+ cell counts and diversity exceeded those of aged donors.

With a J-beta primer mix and a sample-barcoded 5' primer, a second PCR ran about 7 to 12 cycles. Researchers report that a template-switch adaptor with 12 random nucleotides tagged each cDNA molecule. A minimum of 2.5 million CDR3-containing paired-end reads was obtained for each sample. A single record per CDR3 protein comes from TCRdb applying MiXCR to the 5' RACE reads. The sample records about 1.4 million distinct CDR3 sequences, around 59% being singletons. The receptor comes from a young man in good health. Sequencing used blood. The J gene is TRBJ2-7, the V gene TRBV28; a weak D match, TRBD1 (6 bases). The CDR3 loop is CASSFRVGFGRGQEQYF. In DNA form, the CDR3 reads TGTGCCAGCAGTTTTAGAGTGGGGTTCGGCAGGGGCCAAGAGCAGTACTTC.